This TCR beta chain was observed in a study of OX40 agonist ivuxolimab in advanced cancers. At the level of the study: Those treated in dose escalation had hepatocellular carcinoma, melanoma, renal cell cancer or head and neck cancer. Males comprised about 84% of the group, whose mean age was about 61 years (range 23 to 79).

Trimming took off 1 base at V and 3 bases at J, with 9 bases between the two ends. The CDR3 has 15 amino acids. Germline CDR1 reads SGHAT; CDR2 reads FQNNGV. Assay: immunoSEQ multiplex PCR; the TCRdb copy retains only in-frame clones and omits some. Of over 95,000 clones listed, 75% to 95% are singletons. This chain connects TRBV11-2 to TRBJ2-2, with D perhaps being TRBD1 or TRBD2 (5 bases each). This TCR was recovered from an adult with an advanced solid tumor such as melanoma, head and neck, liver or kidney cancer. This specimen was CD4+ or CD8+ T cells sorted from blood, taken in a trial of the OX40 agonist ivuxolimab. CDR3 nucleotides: TGTGCCAGCAGCTTAGTCGGGACCGACACCGGGGAGCTGTTTTTT. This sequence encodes CASSLVGTDTGELFF.